This TCR beta chain is from a study of T cells in Graves' hyperthyroidism and ophthalmopathy. V gave up 6 bases and J gave up 10 bases, with 18 bases separating them. Germline CDR1 and CDR2: SGHNT and YENEEA. This CDR3 spans 13 amino acids. TCR beta CDR3 region amplification was performed from RNA transcripts. The TCR CDR3 was amplified in a first-round RT-PCR using the HTBI primer set. TCRdb ran MiXCR on the multiplex PCR reads and lists one entry per CDR3 protein. The sample shows hundreds of thousands of distinct CDR3 sequences, roughly 13% of them seen only once. A note on this clonotype: Just one base apart from a much larger clone, this may be a read error.

Hyperthyroidism of Graves' type that showed no ophthalmopathy progression within 18 months was stable. Exclusions: uncontrolled infection, other autoimmune disease, pregnancy, lactation. The TCR originated in a woman under 30 with Graves' hyperthyroidism. The sequencing input was blood. The chain joins TRBV11-3 to TRBJ1-1; D remains unclear. The CDR3 spells CASSQDPEGGAFF. The DNA for the CDR3 is TGTGCCAGCAGTCAAGACCCAGAGGGTGGAGCTTTCTTT.